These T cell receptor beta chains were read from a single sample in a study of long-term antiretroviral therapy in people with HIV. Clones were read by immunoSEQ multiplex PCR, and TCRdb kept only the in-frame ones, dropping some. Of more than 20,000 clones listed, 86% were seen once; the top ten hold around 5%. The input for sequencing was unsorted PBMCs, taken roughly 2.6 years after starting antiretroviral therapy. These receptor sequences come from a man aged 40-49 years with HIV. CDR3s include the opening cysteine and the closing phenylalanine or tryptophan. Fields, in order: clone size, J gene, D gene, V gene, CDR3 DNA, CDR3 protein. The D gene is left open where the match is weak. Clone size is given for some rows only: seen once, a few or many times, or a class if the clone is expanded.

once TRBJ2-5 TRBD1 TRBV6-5 TGTGCCAGCAGCGCAGGACAGGTGGGCCGAGAGACCCAGTACTTC CASSAGQVGRETQYF
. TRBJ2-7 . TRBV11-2 TGTGCCAGCAGCCCTAGGGTCAGAAGGAGTTACGAGCAGTACTTC CASSPRVRRSYEQYF
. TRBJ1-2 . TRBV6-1 TGTGCCAGCAGTGAAAGGGGGGGGTCTCATGGCTACACCTTC CASSERGGSHGYTF
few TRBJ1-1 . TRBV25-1 TGTGCCAGCAGTGAAAGGGACACAATGAACACTGAAGCTTTCTTT CASSERDTMNTEAFF
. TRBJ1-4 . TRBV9 TGTGCCAGCAGCGTAGGACTGGGAATTGGCGAAAAACTGTTTTTT CASSVGLGIGEKLFF
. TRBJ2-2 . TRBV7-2 TGTGCCAGCAGCTCGTATTCCGGGACCCCCGGAACCGGGGAGCTGTTTTTT CASSSYSGTPGTGELFF
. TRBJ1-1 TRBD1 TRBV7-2 TGTGCCAGCAGCTCCAGGGGGACTATGAACACTGAAGCTTTCTTT CASSSRGTMNTEAFF
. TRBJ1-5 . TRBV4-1 TGCGCCAGCGCTACCAGGGGCTTAGATCAGCCCCAGCATTTT CASATRGLDQPQHF
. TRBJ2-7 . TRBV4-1 TGCGCCAGCAGCCAAAAAGTTGGGACCGTTTACGAGCAGTACTTC CASSQKVGTVYEQYF
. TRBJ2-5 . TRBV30 TGTGCCTGGAGTTTTCTAGGAGAGACCCAGTACTTC CAWSFLGETQYF
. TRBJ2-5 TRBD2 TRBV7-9 TGTGCCAGCAGCTTCACCGGGGGGGTAGAGACCCAGTACTTC CASSFTGGVETQYF
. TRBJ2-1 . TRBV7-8 TGTGCCAGCAGCTTAGCACAGGACAATGAGCAGTTCTTC CASSLAQDNEQFF
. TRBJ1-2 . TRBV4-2 TGTGCCAGCAGCCATCGTCGGGACACGGAATGGGGCTATGGCTACACCTTC CASSHRRDTEWGYGYTF
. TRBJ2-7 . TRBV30 TGTGCCTGGACCATAGGGACCCCCGAGGCCGAGCAGTACTTC CAWTIGTPEAEQYF
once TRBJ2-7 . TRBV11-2 TGTGCCAGCAGGACCCGGGACAACTCCTACGAGCAGTACTTC CASRTRDNSYEQYF
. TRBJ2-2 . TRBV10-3 TGTGCCATCAGTGAGCCAGGGACGAACACCGGGGAGCTGTTTTTT CAISEPGTNTGELFF
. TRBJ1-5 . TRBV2 TGTGCCAGCAGTGAAGGATTTAGAACCAATCAGCCCCAGCATTTT CASSEGFRTNQPQHF
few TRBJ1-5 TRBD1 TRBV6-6 TGTGCCAGCAGTTCTACAGGGGGCAATCAGCCCCAGCATTTT CASSSTGGNQPQHF
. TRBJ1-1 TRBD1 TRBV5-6 TGTGCCAGCAGCCCCGGGACAGGGCGGACTGAAGCTTTCTTT CASSPGTGRTEAFF
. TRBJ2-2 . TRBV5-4 TGTGCCAGCAGCTTGGGTGCGGGGCCTACCGGGGAGCTGTTTTTT CASSLGAGPTGELFF
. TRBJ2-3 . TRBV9 TGTGCCAGCAGCGTATTAGGGGAGGCAGATACGCAGTATTTT CASSVLGEADTQYF
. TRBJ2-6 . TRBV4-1 TGCGCCAGCAGCCAATATGAGGGAAGCTCTGGGGCCAACGTCCTGACTTTC CASSQYEGSSGANVLTF
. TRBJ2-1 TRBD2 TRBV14 TGTGCCAGCAGCCAAGCCCTGGGACTAGCGGGGGGGCGAAGCTCCTACAATGAGCAGTTCTTC CASSQALGLAGGRSSYNEQFF
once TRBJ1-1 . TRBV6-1 TGTGCCAGCAGATTAGAGGGTTGGGGGAACACTGAAGCTTTCTTT CASRLEGWGNTEAFF
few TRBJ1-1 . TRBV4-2 TGTGCCAGCAGCCAAGATCTAGTTACTGAAGCTTTCTTT CASSQDLVTEAFF
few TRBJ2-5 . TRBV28 TGTGCCAGCAGTTCCAGACTGAGACAAGAGACCCAGTACTTC CASSSRLRQETQYF
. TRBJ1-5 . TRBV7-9 TGTGCCAGCAGCCCCCCCGGGTCCAATCAGCCCCAGCATTTT CASSPPGSNQPQHF
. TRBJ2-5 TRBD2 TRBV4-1 TGCGCCAGCAGCCAAGAAGCGGGAGCGGGGGGGCGAGAGACCCAGTACTTC CASSQEAGAGGRETQYF
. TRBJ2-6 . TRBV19 TGTGCCAGTAGTATAGGGAAAGGGCAGGCCTTTCGGAGGGCCAACGTCCTGACTTTC CASSIGKGQAFRRANVLTF
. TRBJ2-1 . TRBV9 TGTGCCAGCAGCGTCCTAGAGTTCGCCAATGAGCAGTTCTTC CASSVLEFANEQFF
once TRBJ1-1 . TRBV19 TGTGCCAGTAGCCTTGGAGTGGGGGACACTGAAGCTTTCTTT CASSLGVGDTEAFF
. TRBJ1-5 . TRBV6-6 TGTGCCAGCAGTTACGGTGGGAGAAGTGAGCCCCAGCATTTT CASSYGGRSEPQHF
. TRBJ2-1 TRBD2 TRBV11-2 TGTGCCAGCAGCCTTAGCGGGCCGGTGAATGAGCAGTTCTTC CASSLSGPVNEQFF
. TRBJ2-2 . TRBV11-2 TGTGCCAGCAGCTTAGACTGGACAACCTCGAACACCGGGGAGCTGTTTTTT CASSLDWTTSNTGELFF
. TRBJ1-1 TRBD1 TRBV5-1 TGCGCCAGCAGCCCAAAACGACAGGGGGACACTGAAGCTTTCTTT CASSPKRQGDTEAFF
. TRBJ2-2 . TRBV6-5 TGTGCCAGCAGTTACTCGGACCAGGGCGGCGGGGAGCTGTTTTTT CASSYSDQGGGELFF
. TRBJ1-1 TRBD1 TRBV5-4 TGTGCCAGCAGCCCCCGGACAGGGATGGACACTGAAGCTTTCTTT CASSPRTGMDTEAFF
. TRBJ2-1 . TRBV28 TGTGCCAGCAGTAGAGGGTTCGATGAGCAGTTCTTC CASSRGFDEQFF
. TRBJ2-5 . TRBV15 TGTGCCACCAGCAGAGATTCACAGCAAGAGACCCAGTACTTC CATSRDSQQETQYF
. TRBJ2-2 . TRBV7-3 TGTGCCAGCAGCCCTCACGAGGGGTTGACCGGGGAGCTGTTTTTT CASSPHEGLTGELFF
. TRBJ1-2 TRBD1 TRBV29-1 TGCAGCGTTGCAGGGGGCCCTAACTATGGCTACACCTTC CSVAGGPNYGYTF